Sequencing of this T cell receptor (beta chain) was carried out in a study of T cell repertoires in ileal Crohn's disease. Time point meaning: proximal margin of the surgical specimen (macroscopically non-inflamed). CDR1 MDHEN and CDR2 SYDVKM come from the germline V gene. V lost 3 bases, J lost 9 bases, and 13 bases stayed unmatched. The CDR3 length is 15 residues. Here immunoSEQ multiplex PCR was the method, and the copy in TCRdb shows in-frame clones only, minus some. The sample lists under 7,500 clones; roughly 78% were seen once. The TCR comes from an adult with Crohn's disease. This rearrangement joins TRBV28 to TRBJ1-2; 7 bases are shared with TRBD1. The source material was ileal tissue. CDR3 in DNA: TGTGCCAGCAGTTTCCCCGACAGGGAGTTTTCGAGCTACACCTTC. This sequence encodes CASSFPDREFSSYTF.